The rows below give T cell receptor beta chains drawn from one sample of a study of PD-1 blockade in classical Hodgkin lymphoma. Produced via immunoSEQ multiplex PCR; TCRdb's table is partial and in-frame only. The table includes about 62,000 clones, 88% detected once. The starting material was peripheral blood mononuclear cells (PBMCs), obtained at baseline. These TCRs come from a human donor with classical Hodgkin lymphoma. Both conserved end residues are part of each CDR3.

V	J	CDR3
TRBV7-9	TRBJ2-3	CASSFSLPSGGADTQYF
TRBV30	TRBJ1-6	CAWSPMTGLLDSPLHF
TRBV21-1	TRBJ2-6	CASSKDIRPTGANVLTF
TRBV7-8	TRBJ2-5	CASNVVAGYQETQYF
TRBV5-5	TRBJ1-5	CASSLADLGRGNPQHF
TRBV5-1	TRBJ2-7	CASSLSSGGPSYEQYF
TRBV6-5	TRBJ2-3	CASRTGLITDTQYF
TRBV28	TRBJ1-3	CASRRTGFVDTIYF
TRBV28	TRBJ1-4	CASSRTGEANEKLFF
TRBV2	TRBJ2-7	CASSERGDYEQYF
TRBV6-5	TRBJ1-2	CASSSGTPGGYTF
TRBV9	TRBJ1-2	CASSVGTRSCTF
TRBV15	TRBJ1-2	CATSPQAGSTTGGYTF
TRBV28	TRBJ2-7	CASTSDRSYEQYF
TRBV14	TRBJ2-5	CASSQDLRFQETQYF
TRBV4-1	TRBJ2-3	CASSQDRLAGGRWDTQYF
TRBV6-1	TRBJ1-5	CASSEAATGHLVSSQPQHF
TRBV30	TRBJ1-2	CASMGQLDSYGYTF
TRBV27	TRBJ1-2	CASSSEGRYGYTF
TRBV9	TRBJ2-1	CASSLVFGYNEQFF
TRBV7-2	TRBJ1-2	CASSPLNEGGGYTF
TRBV7-4	TRBJ1-4	CASSCRDRATNEKLFF
TRBV2	TRBJ2-1	CASNLRGSYNEQFF
TRBV7-9	TRBJ2-3	CASSLDGGGADTQYF
TRBV7-9	TRBJ2-5	CASSPIGETQYF
TRBV28	TRBJ1-6	CASVHDRGITNSPLHF
TRBV18	TRBJ2-3	CASSPPAWDSSTDTQYF
TRBV6-6	TRBJ2-7	CASSHTSGGPCEQYF
TRBV7-3	TRBJ1-6	CASSLRTGGSSPLHF
TRBV6-6	TRBJ2-7	CASSYFPETYEQYF
TRBV29-1	TRBJ1-1	CSGTSGNTEAFF
TRBV28	TRBJ2-7	CASSLFSGVSYEQYF
TRBV19	TRBJ1-5	CASRDRAYSNQPQHF
TRBV6-1	TRBJ1-5	CASSGTGYTNQPQHF
TRBV30	TRBJ2-3	CAWSVTPGGTDTQYF
TRBV5-4	TRBJ1-1	CASSLASGTRNEAFF
TRBV10-1	TRBJ2-7	CASSESAGSKQYF
TRBV5-4	TRBJ2-5	CASSPDRDRETQYF
TRBV5-1	TRBJ2-1	CASSLEREGPSNNEQFF
TRBV19	TRBJ1-3	CASSIPRPDSGNTIYF
TRBV18	TRBJ1-1	CASSPLWTANTEAFF
TRBV15	TRBJ2-4	CATSGRHGGDAKNIQYF
TRBV11-3	TRBJ2-2	CASSPGVGVTGELFF
TRBV27	TRBJ2-1	CASSLTGYNEQFF